This paragraph covers one T cell receptor beta chain sequence. The data are from a study of blood T cell repertoires in COVID-19. Study background: Sample material is recorded as cDNA or gDNA derived from T cells, B-cell-depleted T cells, or PBMCs.

Generated by immunoSEQ multiplex PCR, the TCRdb table keeps only in-frame clones and is missing some. The sample consists of almost 55,000 clones, 84% of them appearing once. The CDR3 has 17 residues. The germline V gene has CDR1 LNHNV and CDR2 YYDKDF (reference sequence). The V end lost 0 bases, the J end lost 9 bases, and 18 bases lay between the germline ends. The sequence came from a man aged 50 to 60 with acute or convalescent COVID-19. The sequencing input was peripheral blood. The chain recombines TRBV15 with TRBJ1-6; a weak D match, TRBD1 (5 bases). The CDR3: CATSRDEEGAASSPLHF. As DNA, the CDR3 is TGTGCCACCAGCAGAGATGAAGAAGGGGCCGCCTCTTCACCCCTCCACTTT.